This T cell receptor (beta chain) was profiled in a study of T cell responses to AZD1222 COVID-19 vaccine. In regard to this clone: Its antigen is not identified.

General observations from the study: Dominant CD4 TCR responses targeted spike regions 160-218 and 743-854.

Sequencing was performed with immunoSEQ multiplex PCR; in TCRdb, only in-frame clones are kept and a portion is missing. Of some 100,000 clones detected, around 87% appear once; the ten largest clones hold 9.5% to 13%. Trimming took 5 bases from V and 7 from J, leaving 11 bases between them. Germline lookup yields CDR1 SEHNR and CDR2 FQNEAQ (reference sequence). The CDR3 length is 13 residues. This receptor was taken from an adult who received the AZD1222 COVID-19 vaccine. This sequence joins TRBV7-9 and TRBJ1-4; D is ambiguous. The sequenced sample was peripheral blood, obtained 28 days after the second AZD1222 dose. The CDR3 DNA is TGTGCCAGCAGCCCCCCGGGGAGTGAAAAACTGTTTTTT. This encodes CASSPPGSEKLFF.